The sequence of this T cell receptor beta chain was determined in a study of T-cell reconstitution after alpha-beta-depleted transplantation in children (dated by TCRdb to the mid-2010s). For the wider study: Using TCR repertoire profiling, the study quantitatively followed how T-cell immune reconstitution unfolded in children after TCRalphabeta/CD19-depleted allogeneic hematopoietic cell transplantation. The investigation overall reported the following: Over subsequent months, a decline in hyperexpanded clone frequencies was noted, and after one year, T-cell counts and TCRbeta diversity were mostly ascribed to newly produced T cells. Apparently early alphabetaT-cell count recovery about two months after transplant reportedly relied on only several hundred rapidly expanded clones derived from non-depleted graft cells. The high TCRbeta diversity at day 60 in some patients was ascribed to recipient T cells and intrathymic progenitors that had survived conditioning.

Library generation was performed with PCR. The instrument was an Illumina HiSeq 2500. Molecular barcoding was employed in the preparation of TCR libraries, with unique molecular identifiers being used to normalize TCRbeta repertoire quantification. Clones were called with MiXCR by TCRdb after fastp trimmed the public reads at Q25, and only in-frame beta chains were retained. All rows with the same CDR3 protein become a single entry with the most common DNA and genes. This sample has 350,000 to 500,000 distinct CDR3 sequences in its table, and approximately 42% of those were observed once. 27% of the sample is held by the ten biggest clonotypes. This clonotype came up many times. It has no known antigen specificity. Within one base of it there is no much larger clone, and no base qualities were kept. The treatment or condition label, read with the paper, signifies: allogeneic hematopoietic cell transplantation with graft depleted of TCRalphabeta T cells and CD19 B cells. TCRalphabeta/CD19-depleted allogeneic hematopoietic cell grafts were given to the transplant recipients, all of whom were children.

The germline V gene supplies CDR1 SGHRS and CDR2 YFSETQ. Between the V and J ends, shortened by 3 bases and 0 bases respectively, the junction contains 21 bases. Including the terminal cysteine and phenylalanine, the CDR3 comprises 18 residues. This entry keeps only the CDR3 DNA: 54 bases, framed from base 1. The chain uses TRBV5-1 and TRBJ1-2, and the D gene may be TRBD1, 6 bases matching. Sequencing was performed on PBMCs, taken before TCRalphabeta/CD19-depleted stem cell transplant. The source of this sequence is a girl aged 2 to 9 with aplastic anemia, due to receive a stem cell transplant. The CDR3 is CASSSTITDGGANYGYTF. In nucleotides, the sequence is TGCGCCAGCAGCTCCACAATAACCGACGGGGGCGCTAACTATGGCTACACCTTC.